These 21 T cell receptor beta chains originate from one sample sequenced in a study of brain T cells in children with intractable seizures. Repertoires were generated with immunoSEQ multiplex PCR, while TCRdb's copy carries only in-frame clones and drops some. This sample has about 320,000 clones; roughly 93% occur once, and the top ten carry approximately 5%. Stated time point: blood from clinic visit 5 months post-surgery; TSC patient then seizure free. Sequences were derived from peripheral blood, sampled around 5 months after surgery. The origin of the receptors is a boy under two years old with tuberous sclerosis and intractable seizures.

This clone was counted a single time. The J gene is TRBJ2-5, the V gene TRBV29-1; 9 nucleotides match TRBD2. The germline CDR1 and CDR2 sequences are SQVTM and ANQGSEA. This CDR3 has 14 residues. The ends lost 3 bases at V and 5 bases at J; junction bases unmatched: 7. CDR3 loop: CSVDVAGVLETQYF. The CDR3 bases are TGCAGCGTTGACGTAGCGGGAGTCTTGGAGACCCAGTACTTC.

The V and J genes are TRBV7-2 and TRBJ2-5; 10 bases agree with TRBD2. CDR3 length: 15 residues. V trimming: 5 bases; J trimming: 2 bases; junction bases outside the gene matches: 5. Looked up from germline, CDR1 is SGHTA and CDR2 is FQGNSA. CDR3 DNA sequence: TGTGCCAGCAGCCAACTAGCGGGGCATCAAGAGACCCAGTACTTC. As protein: CASSQLAGHQETQYF.

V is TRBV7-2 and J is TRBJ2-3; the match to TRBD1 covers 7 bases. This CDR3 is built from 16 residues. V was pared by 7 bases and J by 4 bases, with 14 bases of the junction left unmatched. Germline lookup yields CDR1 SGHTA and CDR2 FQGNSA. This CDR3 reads CASIGRQGGAPDTQYF. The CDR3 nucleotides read TGTGCCAGCATCGGAAGACAGGGTGGAGCCCCAGATACGCAGTATTTT.

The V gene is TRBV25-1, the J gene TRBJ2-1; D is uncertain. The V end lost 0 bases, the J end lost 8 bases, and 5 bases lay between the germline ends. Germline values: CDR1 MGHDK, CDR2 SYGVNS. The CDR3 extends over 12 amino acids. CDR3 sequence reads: CASSEYPHEQFF. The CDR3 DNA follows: TGTGCCAGCAGTGAATACCCGCATGAGCAGTTCTTC.

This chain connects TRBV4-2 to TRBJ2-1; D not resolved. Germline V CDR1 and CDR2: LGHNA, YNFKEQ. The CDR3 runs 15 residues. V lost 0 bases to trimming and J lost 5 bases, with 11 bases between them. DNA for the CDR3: TGTGCCAGCAGCCAAGATCGGTTCCGGGACAATGAGCAGTTCTTC. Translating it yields CASSQDRFRDNEQFF.

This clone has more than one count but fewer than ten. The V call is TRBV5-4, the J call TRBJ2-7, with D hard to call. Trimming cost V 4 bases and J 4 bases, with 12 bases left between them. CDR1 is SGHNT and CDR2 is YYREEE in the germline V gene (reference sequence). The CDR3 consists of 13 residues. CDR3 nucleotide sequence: TGTGCCAGCAGCCCAACCGTCGGGTACGAGCAGTACTTC. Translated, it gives CASSPTVGYEQYF.

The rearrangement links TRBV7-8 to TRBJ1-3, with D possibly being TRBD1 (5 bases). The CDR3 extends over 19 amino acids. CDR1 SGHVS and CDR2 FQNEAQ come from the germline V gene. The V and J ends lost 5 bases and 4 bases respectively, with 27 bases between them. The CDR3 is CASSRTSGREGLAGNTIYF. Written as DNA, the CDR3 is TGTGCCAGCAGCCGCACGAGCGGCAGGGAAGGTTTGGCGGGAAACACCATATATTTT.

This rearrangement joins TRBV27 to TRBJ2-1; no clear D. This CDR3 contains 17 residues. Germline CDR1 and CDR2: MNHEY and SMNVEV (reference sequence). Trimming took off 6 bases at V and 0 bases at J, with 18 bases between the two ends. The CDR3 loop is CASSDPPTWSSYNEQFF. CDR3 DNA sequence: TGTGCCAGCAGCGATCCCCCTACCTGGAGCTCCTACAATGAGCAGTTCTTC.

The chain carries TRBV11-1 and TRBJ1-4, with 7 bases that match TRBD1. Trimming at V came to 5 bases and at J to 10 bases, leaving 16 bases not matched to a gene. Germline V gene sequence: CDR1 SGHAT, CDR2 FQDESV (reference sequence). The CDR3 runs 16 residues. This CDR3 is CASSRSDGQVIGKLFF. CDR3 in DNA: TGTGCCAGCAGCCGAAGTGACGGACAGGTCATCGGAAAACTGTTTTTT.

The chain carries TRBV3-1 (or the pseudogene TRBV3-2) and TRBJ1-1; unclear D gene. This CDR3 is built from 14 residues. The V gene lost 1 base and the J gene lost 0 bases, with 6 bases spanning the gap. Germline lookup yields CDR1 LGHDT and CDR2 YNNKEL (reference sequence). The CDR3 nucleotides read TGTGCCAGCAGCCAAGTGGGTATGAACACTGAAGCTTTCTTT. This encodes CASSQVGMNTEAFF.

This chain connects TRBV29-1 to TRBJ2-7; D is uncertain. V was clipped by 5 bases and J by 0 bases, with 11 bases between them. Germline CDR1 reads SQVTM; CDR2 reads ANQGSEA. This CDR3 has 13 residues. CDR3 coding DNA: TGCAGCGTTTCCCCAGACTTCTCCTACGAGCAGTACTTC. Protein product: CSVSPDFSYEQYF.

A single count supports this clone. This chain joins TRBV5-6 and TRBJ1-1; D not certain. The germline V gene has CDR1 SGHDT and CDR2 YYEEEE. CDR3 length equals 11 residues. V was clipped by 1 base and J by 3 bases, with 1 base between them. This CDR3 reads CASSLHTEAFF. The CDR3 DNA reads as TGTGCCAGCAGCTTGCACACTGAAGCTTTCTTT.

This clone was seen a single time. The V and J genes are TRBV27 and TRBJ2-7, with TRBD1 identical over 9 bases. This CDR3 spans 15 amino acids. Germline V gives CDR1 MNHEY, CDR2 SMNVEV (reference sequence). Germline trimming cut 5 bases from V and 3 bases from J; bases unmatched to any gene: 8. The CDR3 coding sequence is TGTGCCAGCAGTCTAACAGGGGGCAACGACTACGAGCAGTACTTC. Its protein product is CASSLTGGNDYEQYF.

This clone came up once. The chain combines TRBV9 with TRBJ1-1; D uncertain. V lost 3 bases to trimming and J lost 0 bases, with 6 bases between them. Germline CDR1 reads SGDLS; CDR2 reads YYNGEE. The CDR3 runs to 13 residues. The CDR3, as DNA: TGTGCCAGCAGCGGCAGAGTGAACACTGAAGCTTTCTTT. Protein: CASSGRVNTEAFF.

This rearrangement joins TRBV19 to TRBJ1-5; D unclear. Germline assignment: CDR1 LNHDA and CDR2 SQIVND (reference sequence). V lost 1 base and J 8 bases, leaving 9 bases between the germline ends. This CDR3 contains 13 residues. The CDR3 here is CASSIGGFEPQHF. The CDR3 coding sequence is TGTGCCAGTAGTATAGGGGGTTTTGAGCCCCAGCATTTT. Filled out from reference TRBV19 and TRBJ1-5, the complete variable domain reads DGGITQSPKYLFRKEGQNVTLSCEQNLNHDAMYWYRQDPGQGLRLIYYSQIVNDFQKGDIAEGYSVSREKKESFPLTVTSAQKNPTAFYLCASSIGGFEPQHFGDGTRLSIL.

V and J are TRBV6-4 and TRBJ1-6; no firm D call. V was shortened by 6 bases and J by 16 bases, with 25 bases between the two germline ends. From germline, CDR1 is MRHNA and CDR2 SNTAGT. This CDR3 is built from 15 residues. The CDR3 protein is CASRGDRARDGELHF. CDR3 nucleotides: TGTGCCAGCAGAGGAGACCGGGCCAGAGACGGGGAACTCCACTTT.

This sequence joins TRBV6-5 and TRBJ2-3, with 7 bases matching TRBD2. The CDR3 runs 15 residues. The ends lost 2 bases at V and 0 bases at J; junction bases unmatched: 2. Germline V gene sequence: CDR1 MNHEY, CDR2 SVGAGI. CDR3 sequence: CASSYVAGSTDTQYF. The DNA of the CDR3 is TGTGCCAGCAGTTACGTAGCGGGCAGCACAGATACGCAGTATTTT.

The CDR3 sequence: CASSFRSFHWYGYTF. In nucleotides, the CDR3 is TGTGCCAGCAGCTTTCGGTCTTTCCATTGGTATGGCTACACCTTC. The chain is built from TRBV5-6 and TRBJ1-2, with unresolved D. Germline CDR1 and CDR2: SGHDT and YYEEEE. V lost 2 bases and J 5 bases, leaving 16 bases between the germline ends. This CDR3 contains 15 residues.

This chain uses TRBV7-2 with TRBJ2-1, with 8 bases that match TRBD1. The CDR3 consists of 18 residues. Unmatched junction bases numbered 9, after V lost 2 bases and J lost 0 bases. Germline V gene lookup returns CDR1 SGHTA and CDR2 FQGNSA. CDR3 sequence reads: CASSLNRGFLSSYNEQFF. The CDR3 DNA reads TGTGCCAGCAGCTTAAACAGGGGGTTTCTGAGCTCCTACAATGAGCAGTTCTTC.

CDR3: CASSRSGLAGSNEQFF. The CDR3 DNA reads as TGTGCCAGCAGCCGATCGGGACTAGCGGGGAGCAATGAGCAGTTCTTC. V gene TRBV3-1 (or the pseudogene TRBV3-2) combines with J gene TRBJ2-1; 13 nucleotides align to TRBD2. The germline V gene has CDR1 LGHDT and CDR2 YNNKEL (reference sequence). This CDR3 has 16 residues. J gave up 6 bases and V 4 bases, and 6 bases lay outside the gene matches.

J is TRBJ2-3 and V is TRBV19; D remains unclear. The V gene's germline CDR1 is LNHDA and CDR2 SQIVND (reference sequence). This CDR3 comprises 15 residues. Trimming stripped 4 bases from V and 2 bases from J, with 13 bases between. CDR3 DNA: TGTGCCAGTAGTAAGTGGCAGGAGACCACAGATACGCAGTATTTT. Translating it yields CASSKWQETTDTQYF.